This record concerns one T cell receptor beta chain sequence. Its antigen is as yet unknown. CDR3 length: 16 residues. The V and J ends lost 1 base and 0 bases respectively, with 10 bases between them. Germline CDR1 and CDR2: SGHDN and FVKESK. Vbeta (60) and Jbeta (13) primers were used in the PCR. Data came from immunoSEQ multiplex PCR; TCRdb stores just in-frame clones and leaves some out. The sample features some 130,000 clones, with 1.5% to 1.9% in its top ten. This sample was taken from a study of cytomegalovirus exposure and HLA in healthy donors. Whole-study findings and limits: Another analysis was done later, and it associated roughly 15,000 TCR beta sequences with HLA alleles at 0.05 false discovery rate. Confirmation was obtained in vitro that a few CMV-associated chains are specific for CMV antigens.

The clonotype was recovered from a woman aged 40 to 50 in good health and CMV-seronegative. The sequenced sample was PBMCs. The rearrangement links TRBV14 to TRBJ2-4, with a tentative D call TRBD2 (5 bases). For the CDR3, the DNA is TGTGCCAGCAGCCAAGGTCCAGGACTAGCCAAAAACATTCAGTACTTC. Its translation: CASSQGPGLAKNIQYF.